Listed below are T cell receptor beta chains from one sample, sequenced in a study of T cells in Graves' hyperthyroidism and ophthalmopathy. TCRdb re-called the multiplex PCR reads with MiXCR, one entry per CDR3 protein. The top ten clones hold approximately 7.5% of a sample with fewer than 750,000 distinct CDR3 sequences, around 42% of them seen once. Sequences were obtained from peripheral blood or thyroid tissue (not recorded which). Receptors originate from a young woman with Graves' hyperthyroidism. Both conserved end residues are part of each CDR3. Each record gives: J gene, V gene, clone size, D gene, CDR3 protein, CDR3 DNA. A D gene is named only where the DNA matches it firmly. Rows give clone size only sometimes, using once, few, many, or a class for an expanded clone.

J: TRBJ2-7; V: TRBV19; size: many; D: NA; CDR3: CASSYGYSYEQYF; DNA: TGTGCCAGTTCTTATGGCTACTCCTACGAGCAGTACTTC
J: TRBJ1-2; V: TRBV7-8; size: NA; D: NA; CDR3: CASSQLHTGGVYGYTF; DNA: TGTGCCAGCAGCCAATTACACACGGGGGGTGTCTATGGCTACACCTTC
J: TRBJ1-1; V: TRBV7-9; size: NA; D: TRBD1; CDR3: CASSSSRGTGVITEAFF; DNA: TGTGCCAGCAGCTCCTCTCGAGGGACAGGGGTAATCACTGAAGCTTTCTTT
J: TRBJ2-7; V: TRBV29-1; size: NA; D: TRBD2; CDR3: CSVGGLAGVVHEQYF; DNA: TGCAGCGTTGGAGGACTAGCGGGAGTTGTCCACGAGCAGTACTTC
J: TRBJ1-4; V: TRBV25-1; size: many; D: NA; CDR3: CASSESWGEKLFF; DNA: TGTGCCAGCAGTGAATCGTGGGGGGAAAAACTGTTTTTT
J: TRBJ2-7; V: TRBV19; size: NA; D: TRBD1; CDR3: CASSVRQGGYHEQYF; DNA: TGTGCCAGTAGTGTAAGACAGGGGGGCTACCACGAGCAGTACTTC
J: TRBJ1-6; V: TRBV30; size: many; D: NA; CDR3: CAWSGTNSPLHF; DNA: TGTGCCTGGAGTGGGACGAATTCACCCCTCCACTTT
J: TRBJ2-2; V: TRBV29-1; size: NA; D: NA; CDR3: CSLLNTGELFF; DNA: TGCAGCTTGCTGAACACCGGGGAGCTGTTTTTT
J: TRBJ1-1; V: TRBV6-6; size: many; D: NA; CDR3: CASSKTRQDLGTEAFF; DNA: TGTGCCAGCAGTAAAACTCGACAGGATCTGGGCACTGAAGCTTTCTTT
J: TRBJ1-5; V: TRBV10-3; size: NA; D: TRBD1; CDR3: CAISPDRDQETQHF; DNA: TGTGCCATCAGTCCGGACAGGGACCAAGAGACCCAGCATTTT
J: TRBJ2-7; V: TRBV20-1; size: NA; D: TRBD2; CDR3: CSASGRAGYEQYF; DNA: TGCAGTGCTAGCGGGAGGGCGGGATACGAGCAGTACTTC
J: TRBJ2-3; V: TRBV20-1; size: few; D: TRBD2; CDR3: CSAAGDSRAYTQYF; DNA: TGCAGTGCGGCGGGGGACTCGCGGGCATATACGCAGTATTTT
J: TRBJ1-1; V: TRBV11-3; size: many; D: NA; CDR3: CASSLRREGYTEAFF; DNA: TGTGCCAGCAGCTTACGCCGGGAAGGGTACACTGAAGCTTTCTTT
J: TRBJ1-2; V: TRBV20-1; size: NA; D: TRBD1; CDR3: CSARSPGQGSYTF; DNA: TGCAGTGCTAGGTCACCGGGACAGGGATCCTACACCTTC
J: TRBJ1-2; V: TRBV2; size: NA; D: NA; CDR3: CASSDWQGSEGYTF; DNA: TGTGCCAGCAGTGATTGGCAGGGGAGTGAAGGCTACACCTTC
J: TRBJ2-7; V: TRBV20-1; size: NA; D: TRBD1; CDR3: CSAISKRGLDYEQYF; DNA: TGCAGTGCTATTAGCAAAAGGGGGCTTGACTACGAGCAGTACTTC
J: TRBJ1-1; V: TRBV2; size: many; D: NA; CDR3: CASSEMGVRRYTEAFF; DNA: TGTGCCAGCAGTGAAATGGGGGTTAGACGGTACACTGAAGCTTTCTTT
J: TRBJ2-3; V: TRBV7-2; size: NA; D: TRBD2; CDR3: CASSQVAGDTDTQYF; DNA: TGTGCCAGCAGCCAAGTAGCGGGGGACACAGATACGCAGTATTTT
J: TRBJ2-7; V: TRBV7-8; size: many; D: NA; CDR3: CASSLGWSAEQYF; DNA: TGTGCCAGCAGCTTAGGGTGGAGCGCCGAGCAGTACTTC
J: TRBJ1-5; V: TRBV19; size: many; D: NA; CDR3: CASSTSWSSLGQPQHF; DNA: TGTGCCAGTAGTACCTCTTGGTCCTCTCTAGGGCAGCCCCAGCATTTT
J: TRBJ2-3; V: TRBV2; size: few; D: TRBD2; CDR3: CASPRERPTDTQYF; DNA: TGTGCCAGCCCGCGGGAGCGGCCCACAGATACGCAGTATTTT
J: TRBJ2-1; V: TRBV2; size: few; D: TRBD1; CDR3: CASSVGQGWNEQFF; DNA: TGTGCCAGCAGTGTTGGACAGGGGTGGAATGAGCAGTTCTTC
J: TRBJ1-2; V: TRBV10-3; size: many; D: NA; CDR3: CAISDEIRGRQGGGGYTF; DNA: TGTGCCATCAGTGATGAAATAAGAGGTCGGCAGGGAGGTGGAGGCTACACCTTC
J: TRBJ1-1; V: TRBV4-1; size: NA; D: NA; CDR3: CASSQPRPTEAFF; DNA: TGCGCCAGCAGCCAACCAAGGCCCACTGAAGCTTTCTTT
J: TRBJ2-7; V: TRBV20-1; size: NA; D: NA; CDR3: CSARDRVSSYEQYF; DNA: TGCAGTGCTAGAGATCGAGTCAGCTCCTACGAGCAGTACTTC
J: TRBJ1-2; V: TRBV19; size: many; D: NA; CDR3: CASNDRTDYGYTF; DNA: TGTGCCAGCAATGACCGGACAGACTATGGCTACACCTTC
J: TRBJ2-7; V: TRBV29-1; size: NA; D: TRBD2; CDR3: CSVAGRRGLAGDHEQYF; DNA: TGCAGCGTTGCGGGGCGACGCGGACTAGCGGGAGACCACGAGCAGTACTTC
J: TRBJ1-4; V: TRBV24-1; size: NA; D: TRBD1; CDR3: CATSARGNDEKLFF; DNA: TGTGCCACCAGTGCCAGGGGGAACGATGAAAAACTGTTTTTT
J: TRBJ1-6; V: TRBV10-3; size: once; D: TRBD1; CDR3: CAISERAGGFSTYNSPLHF; DNA: TGTGCCATCAGTGAACGGGCAGGGGGATTCTCTACCTATAATTCACCCCTCCACTTT
J: TRBJ1-1; V: TRBV7-8; size: many; D: NA; CDR3: CASSLDPGRGTEAFF; DNA: TGTGCCAGCAGCTTAGACCCGGGACGGGGCACTGAAGCTTTCTTT
J: TRBJ1-1; V: TRBV7-9; size: once; D: TRBD1; CDR3: CASSPRDREPNTEAFF; DNA: TGTGCCAGCAGCCCTCGGGACAGGGAGCCTAACACTGAAGCTTTCTTT
J: TRBJ1-1; V: TRBV6-5; size: many; D: NA; CDR3: CASRQTGPLAEAFF; DNA: TGTGCCAGCAGACAGACAGGCCCTCTGGCTGAAGCTTTCTTT
J: TRBJ1-2; V: TRBV4-1; size: NA; D: TRBD1; CDR3: CASYRDSLYGYTF; DNA: TGCGCCAGCTACCGGGACAGCCTCTATGGCTACACCTTC
J: TRBJ2-2; V: TRBV19; size: many; D: TRBD2; CDR3: CASSSGRGANTGELFF; DNA: TGTGCCAGTAGTAGCGGGAGGGGGGCGAACACCGGGGAGCTGTTTTTT
J: TRBJ2-7; V: TRBV2; size: once; D: NA; CDR3: CASTTGAYEQYF; DNA: TGTGCCAGCACCACAGGAGCGTACGAGCAGTACTTC
J: TRBJ1-1; V: TRBV9; size: many; D: TRBD1; CDR3: CASSARQGTNTEAFF; DNA: TGTGCCAGCAGCGCCCGACAGGGAACGAACACTGAAGCTTTCTTT
J: TRBJ1-1; V: TRBV6-2/TRBV6-3; size: many; D: NA; CDR3: CASRPSGTEAFF; DNA: TGTGCCAGCAGGCCGAGTGGAACTGAAGCTTTCTTT
J: TRBJ1-5; V: TRBV20-1; size: NA; D: NA; CDR3: CSARDWDQGYGQPQHF; DNA: TGCAGTGCTAGAGATTGGGACCAGGGGTATGGACAGCCCCAGCATTTT
J: TRBJ1-4; V: TRBV27; size: few; D: NA; CDR3: CASSGEGLANEKLFF; DNA: TGTGCCAGCAGTGGCGAGGGACTAGCTAATGAAAAACTGTTTTTT
J: TRBJ1-5; V: TRBV19; size: NA; D: NA; CDR3: CVSSGVGNQPQHF; DNA: TGTGTCAGTAGTGGTGTAGGCAATCAGCCCCAGCATTTT